Below, 10 T cell receptor beta chains from the same sample are listed, as sequenced in a study of blood T cells in healthy people across ages. Then a second PCR, running roughly 7 to 11 cycles, was carried out with a sample-barcoded 5' primer and a J-beta primer mix. TCRdb re-derived calls from the 5' RACE reads in MiXCR, one entry per CDR3 protein. The sample carries around 1,700,000 distinct CDR3 sequences, roughly 27% recorded once. Sample: blood. These receptors came from a woman aged 30 to 39 in good health.

Many counts were recorded for this clonotype. The rearrangement uses TRBV9 and TRBJ2-1; TRBD1 matches 8 bases. CDR3 size: 14 residues. Germline V CDR1 and CDR2: SGDLS, YYNGEE. Trimming took 0 bases from V and 7 from J; bases not matched to a gene: 3. The CDR3 sequence is CASSVGRGQNEQFF. The DNA of the CDR3 is TGTGCCAGCAGCGTAGGCAGGGGGCAAAATGAGCAGTTCTTC.

J is TRBJ2-3 and V is TRBV12-3 or TRBV12-4; 9 bases fit TRBD2. V lost 4 bases, J lost 2 bases, and 4 bases stayed unmatched. This CDR3 spans 15 amino acids. The CDR3 spells CASSSTSGVTDTQYF. In DNA form, the CDR3 reads TGTGCCAGCAGTTCGACTAGCGGAGTCACAGATACGCAGTATTTT.

At least ten counts were recorded for this clonotype. This rearrangement joins TRBV28 to TRBJ2-6; D unclear. The V gene lost 4 bases and the J gene lost 4 bases, with 11 bases spanning the gap. This CDR3 is 15 amino acids long. Germline V gene sequence: CDR1 MDHEN, CDR2 SYDVKM. The CDR3 loop reads CASSSPTTGANVLTF. The CDR3 DNA is TGTGCCAGCAGTTCCCCAACGACAGGGGCCAACGTCCTGACTTTC.

This clonotype was detected only a few times. The chain carries TRBV2 and TRBJ2-3; 9 bases match TRBD1. V was clipped by 2 bases and J by 2 bases; unmatched bases: 2. The length of the CDR3 is 15 residues. The germline V gene has CDR1 SNHLY and CDR2 FYNNEI. CDR3 region: CASSEWTGATDTQYF. In DNA, the CDR3 is TGTGCCAGCAGTGAATGGACAGGGGCCACAGATACGCAGTATTTT. Variable domain in full (rest from reference TRBV2 and TRBJ2-3): EPEVTQTPSHQVTQMGQEVILRCVPISNHLYFYWYRQILGQKVEFLVSFYNNEISEKSEIFDDQFSVERPDGSNFTLKIRSTKLEDSAMYFCASSEWTGATDTQYFGPGTRLTVL.

The V call is TRBV9, the J call TRBJ1-1, with D possibly TRBD1 on 6 matching bases. The germline V gene encodes CDR1 SGDLS and CDR2 YYNGEE. The V end lost 4 bases, the J end lost 1 base, and 14 bases lay between the germline ends. CDR3 length: 15 amino acids. CDR3 sequence (DNA): TGTGCCAGCAGCTCTCAGGGGCTGCCGAACACTGAAGCTTTCTTT. Protein: CASSSQGLPNTEAFF.

V gene TRBV3-1 combines with J gene TRBJ2-5; D may be TRBD1 (6 bases). The end of the DNA is better explained by TRBJ2-7, so the J call may be wrong. The CDR3 totals 15 residues. Looked up from germline, CDR1 is LGHDT and CDR2 is YNNKEL (reference sequence). The CDR3 is CASSQGVGATYEQYF. CDR3 DNA: TGTGCCAGCAGCCAAGGGGTGGGGGCGACCTACGAGCAGTACTTC.

This clonotype showed up just a few times. J is TRBJ2-3 and V is TRBV6-6; TRBD2 is a possible D gene (6 bases). The V gene lost 4 bases and the J gene lost 3 bases, with 17 bases spanning the gap. CDR1 MNHNY and CDR2 SVGAGI come from the germline V gene (reference sequence). CDR3 size: 16 residues. The CDR3 is CASSSARGGTTDTQYF. For the CDR3, the DNA is TGTGCCAGCAGTTCCGCAAGAGGCGGGACGACAGATACGCAGTATTTT.

This clonotype was observed many times. The genes are TRBV7-9 and TRBJ2-4; D is perhaps TRBD2 (6 bases). Germline loops: CDR1 SEHNR, CDR2 FQNEAQ (reference sequence). Trimming removed 3 bases at V and 5 bases at J, with 14 bases between. This CDR3 has 15 amino acids. CDR3 DNA: TGTGCCAGCAGCTTGGTCTACGCGGGGCAAAACATTCAGTACTTC. The encoded protein is CASSLVYAGQNIQYF. Based on the CDR3 plus reference TRBV7-9 and TRBJ2-4, the full variable domain is DTGVSQNPRHKITKRGQNVTFRCDPISEHNRLYWYRQTLGQGPEFLTYFQNEAQLEKSRLLSDRFSAERPKGSFSTLEIQRTEQGDSAMYLCASSLVYAGQNIQYFGAGTRLSVL.

This clonotype was recorded many times. The rearrangement uses TRBV6-5 and TRBJ1-6; weak D call: TRBD1 (5 bases). The CDR3 spans 13 residues. Trimming shortened V by 6 bases and J by 8 bases, and 11 bases separated the two germline ends. Per the germline V gene, CDR1 is MNHEY and CDR2 is SVGAGI. The CDR3 loop reads CASRTRDYSPLHF. In DNA form, the CDR3 reads TGTGCCAGCAGGACCAGGGACTATTCACCCCTCCACTTT.

The gene calls are TRBV29-1 and TRBJ1-2; D perhaps matches TRBD1 (5 bases). The V gene lost 7 bases and the J gene lost 4 bases, with 19 bases spanning the gap. This CDR3 comprises 14 residues. The V gene's germline CDR1 is SQVTM and CDR2 ANQGSEA. CDR3 sequence reads: CSAMGELSGYGYTF. In nucleotides, the CDR3 is TGCAGCGCTATGGGGGAGTTGAGCGGCTATGGCTACACCTTC.